This entry describes one TCR beta chain. Its antigen is not known. These data are taken from a study of CD8+ T cells in alopecia areata. Broader study findings: Amid tofacitinib therapy, many expanded lesional clones stayed present in scalp and blood. Affected scalp, especially in alopecia totalis/universalis, had a higher clonality than normal scalp did.

Treatment defined: oral pan-JAK inhibitor, 5-10 mg twice daily. Germline V gives CDR1 SGHVS, CDR2 FQNEAQ. V was trimmed by 5 bases and J by 4 bases, leaving 17 bases between them. The CDR3 is 15 residues long. Extracted RNA was reverse transcribed, and the resulting cDNA served as sequencing template. Sequencing used immunoSEQ multiplex PCR; TCRdb keeps in-frame clones, though not all of them. The sample lists about 290,000 clones; 58% were seen once. The rearrangement joins TRBV7-8 to TRBJ1-2; D is perhaps TRBD1 (6 bases). The sequenced sample was CD4+ T cells sorted from blood, obtained at week 24, from a patient treated with tofacitinib. The TCR originated in a human donor with alopecia areata. The CDR3 reads CASSRDGRGVYGYTF. CDR3 DNA sequence: TGTGCCAGCAGCCGTGACGGCAGGGGAGTCTATGGCTACACCTTC.